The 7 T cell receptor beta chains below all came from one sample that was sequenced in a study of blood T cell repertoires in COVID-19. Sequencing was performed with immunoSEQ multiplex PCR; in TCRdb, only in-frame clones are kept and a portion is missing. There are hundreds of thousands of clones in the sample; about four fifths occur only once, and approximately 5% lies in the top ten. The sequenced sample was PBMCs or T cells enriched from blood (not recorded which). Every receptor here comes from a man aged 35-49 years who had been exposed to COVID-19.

The CDR3 loop reads CSVENQGATYEQYF. The CDR3 bases are TGCAGCGTTGAAAATCAGGGGGCGACCTACGAGCAGTACTTC. This chain uses TRBV29-1 with TRBJ2-7; 8 bases match TRBD1. This CDR3 is built from 14 residues. The V and J ends lost 2 bases and 2 bases, in that order; junction bases with no gene match: 5. Germline-derived CDR1 and CDR2 are SQVTM and ANQGSEA.

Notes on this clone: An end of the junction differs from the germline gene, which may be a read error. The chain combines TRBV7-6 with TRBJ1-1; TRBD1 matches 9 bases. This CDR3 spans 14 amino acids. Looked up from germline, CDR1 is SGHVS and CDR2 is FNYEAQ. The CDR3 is CASSFDRGGTETFF. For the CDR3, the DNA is TGTGCCAGCAGCTTTGACAGGGGGGGTACTGAAACTTTCTTT.

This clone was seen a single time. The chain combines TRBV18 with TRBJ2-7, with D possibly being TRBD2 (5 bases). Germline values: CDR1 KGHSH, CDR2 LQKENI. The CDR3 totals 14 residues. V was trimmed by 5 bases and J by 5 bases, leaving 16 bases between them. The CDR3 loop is CASSEIPAGDEQYF. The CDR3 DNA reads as TGTGCCAGCTCAGAGATCCCGGCCGGGGACGAGCAGTACTTC.

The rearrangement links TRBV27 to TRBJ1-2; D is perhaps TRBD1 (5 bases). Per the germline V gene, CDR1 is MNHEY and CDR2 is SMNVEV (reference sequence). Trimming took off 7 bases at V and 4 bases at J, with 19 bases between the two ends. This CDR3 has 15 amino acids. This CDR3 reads CASTRLKGKIYGYTF. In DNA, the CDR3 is TGTGCCAGCACCAGATTAAAGGGGAAGATCTATGGCTACACCTTC.

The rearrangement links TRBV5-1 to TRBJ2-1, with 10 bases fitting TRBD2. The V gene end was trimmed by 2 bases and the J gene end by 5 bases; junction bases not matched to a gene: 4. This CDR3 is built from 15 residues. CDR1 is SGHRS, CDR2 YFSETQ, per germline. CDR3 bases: TGCGCCAGCAGCTTCGGCCTAGCGGGAGACAATGAGCAGTTCTTC. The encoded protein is CASSFGLAGDNEQFF.

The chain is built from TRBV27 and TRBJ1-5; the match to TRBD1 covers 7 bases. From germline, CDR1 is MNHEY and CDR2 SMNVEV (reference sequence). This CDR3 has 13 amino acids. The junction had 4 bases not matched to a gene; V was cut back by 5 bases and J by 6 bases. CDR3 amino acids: CASSRGRPQPQHF. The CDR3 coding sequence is TGTGCCAGCAGTAGGGGGCGGCCTCAGCCCCAGCATTTT.

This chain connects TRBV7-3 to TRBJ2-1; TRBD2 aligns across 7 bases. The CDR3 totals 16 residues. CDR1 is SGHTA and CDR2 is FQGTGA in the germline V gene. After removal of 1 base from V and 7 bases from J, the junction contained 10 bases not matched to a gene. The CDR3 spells CASSLSMAGVGNEQFF. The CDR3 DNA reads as TGTGCCAGCAGCTTAAGTATGGCGGGGGTAGGTAATGAGCAGTTCTTC.